The clone carrying this TCR beta chain was observed once. What it recognizes is unknown. This PCR relied on a set of 60 Vbeta primers and 13 Jbeta primers. Method: immunoSEQ multiplex PCR; TCRdb's copy keeps in-frame clones and lacks some. The sample carries 150,000 or so clones, 70% to 80% recorded once. The source of the sample is a study of cytomegalovirus exposure and HLA in healthy donors. Study-level points and caveats: Reports credit the classifier with highly specific, highly sensitive diagnosis of cytomegalovirus status. Researchers reported that a few CMV-associated chains were confirmed in vitro as CMV antigen-specific. One cluster of highly shared sequence variants probably arose as a sequencing artifact.

Trimming pared 6 bases from V and 7 bases from J, leaving 12 bases between. This CDR3 is built from 11 residues. Germline CDR1 reads DFQATT; CDR2 reads SNEGSKA (reference sequence). The V and J genes are TRBV20-1 and TRBJ2-5; unclear D gene. The receptor comes from a female donor in good health and CMV-seronegative. The specimen was PBMCs. As DNA, the CDR3 is TGCAGTGCCCTCCGATCCGGGACCCAGTACTTC. Residues: CSALRSGTQYF.